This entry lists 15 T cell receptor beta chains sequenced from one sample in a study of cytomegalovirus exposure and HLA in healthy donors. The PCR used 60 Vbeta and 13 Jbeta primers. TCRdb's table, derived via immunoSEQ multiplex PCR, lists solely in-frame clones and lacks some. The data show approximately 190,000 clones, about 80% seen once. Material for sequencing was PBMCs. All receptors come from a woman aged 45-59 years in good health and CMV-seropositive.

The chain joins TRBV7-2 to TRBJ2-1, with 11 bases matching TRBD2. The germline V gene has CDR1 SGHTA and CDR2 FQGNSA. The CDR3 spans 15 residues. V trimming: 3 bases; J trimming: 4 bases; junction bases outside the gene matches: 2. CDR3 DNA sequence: TGTGCCAGCAGCTTCCGACTAGCGGGGTACAATGAGCAGTTCTTC. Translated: CASSFRLAGYNEQFF.

The CDR3: CASSEAGLRGAFF. The CDR3 DNA is TGTGCCAGCAGTGAAGCTGGGCTCCGTGGAGCTTTCTTT. The J gene is TRBJ1-1, the V gene TRBV6-1; D not resolved. Trimming left V 0 bases short and J 10 bases short, with 12 bases between. The CDR3 spans 13 residues. Germline CDR1 is MNHNS and CDR2 is SASEGT.

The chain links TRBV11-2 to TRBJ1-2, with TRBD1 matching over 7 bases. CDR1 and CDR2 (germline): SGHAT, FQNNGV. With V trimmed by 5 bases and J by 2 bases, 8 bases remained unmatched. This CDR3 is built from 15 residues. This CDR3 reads CASSKTGKLNYGYTF. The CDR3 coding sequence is TGTGCCAGCAGCAAGACAGGGAAACTAAACTATGGCTACACCTTC.

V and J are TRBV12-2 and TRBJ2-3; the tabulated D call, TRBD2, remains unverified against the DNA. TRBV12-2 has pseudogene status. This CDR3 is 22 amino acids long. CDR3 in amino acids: CASRLVTVLAGKTVISTDTQYF. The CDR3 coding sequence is TGTGCAAGTCGCTTAGTCACCGTACTAGCGGGAAAGACCGTAATTAGCACAGATACGCAGTATTTT.

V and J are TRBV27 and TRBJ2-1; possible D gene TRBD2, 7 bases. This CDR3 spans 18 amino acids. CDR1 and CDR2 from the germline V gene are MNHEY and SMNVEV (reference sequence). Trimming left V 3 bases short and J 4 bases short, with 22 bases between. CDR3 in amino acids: CASSFQPNWGGAYNEQFF. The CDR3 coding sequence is TGTGCCAGCAGTTTCCAACCCAATTGGGGGGGGGCTTACAATGAGCAGTTCTTC.

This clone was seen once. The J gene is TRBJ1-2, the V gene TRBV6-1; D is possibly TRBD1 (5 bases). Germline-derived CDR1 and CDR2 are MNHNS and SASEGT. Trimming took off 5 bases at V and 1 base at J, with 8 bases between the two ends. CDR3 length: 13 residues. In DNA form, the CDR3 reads TGTGCCAGCAGTCCAGGACATAACTATGGCTACACCTTC. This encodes CASSPGHNYGYTF.

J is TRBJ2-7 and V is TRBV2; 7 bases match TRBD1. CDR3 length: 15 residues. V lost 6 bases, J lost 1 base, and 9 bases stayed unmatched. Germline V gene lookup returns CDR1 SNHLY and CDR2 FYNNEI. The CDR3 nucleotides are TGTGCCAGCAGCCCGAGGACAGGTTATTCCTACGAGCAGTACTTC. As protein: CASSPRTGYSYEQYF.

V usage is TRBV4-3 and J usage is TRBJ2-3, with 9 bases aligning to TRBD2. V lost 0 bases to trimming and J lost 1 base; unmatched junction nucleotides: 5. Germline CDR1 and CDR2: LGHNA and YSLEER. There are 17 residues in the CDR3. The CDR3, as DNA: TGCGCCAGCAGCCAAGATTCGGCGGGGGGGGGCACAGATACGCAGTATTTT. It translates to CASSQDSAGGGTDTQYF.

DNA of the CDR3: TGTGCCACCCTCAGTACGACAGGGGGCGCGGGCTATGGCTACACCTTC. Its protein product is CATLSTTGGAGYGYTF. The chain is built from TRBV19 and TRBJ1-2; 10 bases align to TRBD1. Germline V CDR1 and CDR2: LNHDA, SQIVND (reference sequence). The CDR3 has 16 residues. The V segment lost 10 bases and the J segment 4 bases; nucleotides outside the gene matches: 15.

CDR3 amino acids: CASSYLAGNTEAFF. The CDR3 bases are TGTGCCAGCAGTTACCTAGCCGGGAACACTGAAGCTTTCTTT. This sequence joins TRBV6-5 and TRBJ1-1; no clear D. V was pared by 2 bases and J by 1 base, with 8 bases between. Germline V lookup: CDR1 MNHEY, CDR2 SVGAGI. The length of the CDR3 is 14 residues.

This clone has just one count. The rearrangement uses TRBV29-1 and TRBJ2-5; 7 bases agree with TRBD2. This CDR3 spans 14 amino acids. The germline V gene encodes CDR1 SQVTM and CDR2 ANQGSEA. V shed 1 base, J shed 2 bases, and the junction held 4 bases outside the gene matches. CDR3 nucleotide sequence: TGCAGCGTTGAAGTGAGCGGGGTTCAAGAGACCCAGTACTTC. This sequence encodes CSVEVSGVQETQYF.

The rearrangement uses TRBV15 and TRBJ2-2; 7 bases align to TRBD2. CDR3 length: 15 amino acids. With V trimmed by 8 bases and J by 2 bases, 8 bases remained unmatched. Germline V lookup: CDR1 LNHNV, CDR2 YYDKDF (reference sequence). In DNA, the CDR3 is TGTGCCACCCAGGACCGGGGGGTAAACACCGGGGAGCTGTTTTTT. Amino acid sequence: CATQDRGVNTGELFF. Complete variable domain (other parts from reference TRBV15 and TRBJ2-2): DAMVIQNPRYQVTQFGKPVTLSCSQTLNHNVMYWYQQKSSQAPKLLFHYYDKDFNNEADTPDNFQSRRPNTSFCFLDIRSPGLGDTAMYLCATQDRGVNTGELFFGEGSRLTVL.

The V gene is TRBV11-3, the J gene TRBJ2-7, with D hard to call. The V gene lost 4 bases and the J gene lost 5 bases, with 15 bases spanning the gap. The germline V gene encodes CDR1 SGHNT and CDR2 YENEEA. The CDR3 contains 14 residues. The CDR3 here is CASSSSRFENEQYF. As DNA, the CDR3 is TGTGCCAGCAGCTCGAGTCGATTCGAAAACGAGCAGTACTTC. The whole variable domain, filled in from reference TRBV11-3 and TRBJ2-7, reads EAGVVQSPRYKIIEKKQPVAFWCNPISGHNTLYWYLQNLGQGPELLIRYENEEAVDDSQLPKDRFSAERLKGVDSTLKIQPAELGDSAVYLCASSSSRFENEQYFGPGTRLTVT.

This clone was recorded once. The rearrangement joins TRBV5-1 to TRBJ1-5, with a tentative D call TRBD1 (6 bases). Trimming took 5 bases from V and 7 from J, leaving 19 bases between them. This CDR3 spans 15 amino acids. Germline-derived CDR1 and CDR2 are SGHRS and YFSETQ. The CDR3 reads CASRAGTNGGQPQHF. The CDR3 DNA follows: TGCGCCAGCAGGGCTGGGACAAACGGCGGGCAGCCCCAGCATTTT.

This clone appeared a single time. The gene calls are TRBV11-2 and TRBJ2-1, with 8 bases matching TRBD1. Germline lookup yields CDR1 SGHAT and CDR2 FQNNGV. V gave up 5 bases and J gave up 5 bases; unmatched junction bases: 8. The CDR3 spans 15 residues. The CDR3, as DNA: TGTGCCAGCAGCCCCGACAGGGGTTACCACAATGAGCAGTTCTTC. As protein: CASSPDRGYHNEQFF.